The 5 T cell receptor beta chains reported below all come from one sample, sequenced in a study of blood T cell repertoires in COVID-19. Repertoires were generated with immunoSEQ multiplex PCR, while TCRdb's copy carries only in-frame clones and drops some. This sample has around 250,000 clones, with roughly four fifths found just once. What was sequenced was peripheral blood. These receptors were collected from a man aged 30-40 years who had recovered from COVID-19.

CDR3: CASSLAGVYNEQFF. The CDR3 coding sequence is TGTGCCAGCAGTTTAGCGGGGGTGTACAATGAGCAGTTCTTC. This chain connects TRBV6-5 to TRBJ2-1, with 9 bases aligning to TRBD2. Germline CDR1 MNHEY, CDR2 SVGAGI. V was clipped by 4 bases and J by 4 bases; unmatched bases: 2. The CDR3 totals 14 residues.

The chain joins TRBV5-1 to TRBJ1-4; unclear D gene. Germline V lookup: CDR1 SGHRS, CDR2 YFSETQ. CDR3 length equals 14 residues. V lost 0 bases, J lost 8 bases, and 11 bases lay in between. CDR3 in amino acids: CASSLEYNGEKLFF. CDR3 in DNA: TGCGCCAGCAGCTTGGAATACAACGGGGAAAAACTGTTTTTT.

The chain joins TRBV6-5 to TRBJ1-2; 7 positions agree with TRBD1. With V trimmed by 0 bases and J by 6 bases, 1 base remained unmatched. Germline-derived CDR1 and CDR2 are MNHEY and SVGAGI. CDR3 size: 13 residues. CDR3 nucleotides: TGTGCCAGCAGTTACTCGACAGGGAATGGCTACACCTTC. Protein: CASSYSTGNGYTF.

The rearrangement uses TRBV6-6 and TRBJ2-5; D gene uncertain. Germline V gene lookup returns CDR1 MNHNY and CDR2 SVGAGI (reference sequence). The V and J ends lost 6 bases and 0 bases respectively, with 11 bases between them. The CDR3 extends over 14 amino acids. CDR3: CASRSIRDQETQYF. The CDR3 coding sequence is TGTGCCAGCAGGTCAATACGGGACCAAGAGACCCAGTACTTC.

The DNA for the CDR3 is TGCGCCAGCAGCCAGGGCGGGACAGTTGAAGCTTTCTTT. Protein product: CASSQGGTVEAFF. The gene calls are TRBV4-1 and TRBJ1-1, with 7 bases aligning to TRBD1. CDR3 length: 13 amino acids. Germline V CDR1 and CDR2: MGHRA, YSYEKL. The J segment lost 7 bases and the V segment lost 3 bases, leaving 5 bases of the junction unmatched.